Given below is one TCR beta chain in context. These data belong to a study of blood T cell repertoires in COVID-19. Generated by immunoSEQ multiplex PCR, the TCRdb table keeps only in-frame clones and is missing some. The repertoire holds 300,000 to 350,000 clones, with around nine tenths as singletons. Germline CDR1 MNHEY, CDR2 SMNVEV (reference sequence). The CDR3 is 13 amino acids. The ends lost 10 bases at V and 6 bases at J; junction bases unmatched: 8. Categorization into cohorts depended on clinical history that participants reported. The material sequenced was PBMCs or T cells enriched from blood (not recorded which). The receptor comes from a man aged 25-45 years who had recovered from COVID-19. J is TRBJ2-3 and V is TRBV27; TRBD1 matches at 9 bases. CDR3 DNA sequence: TGTGCCACCGGGACAGGGAATAGTGATACGCAGTATTTT. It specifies CATGTGNSDTQYF.